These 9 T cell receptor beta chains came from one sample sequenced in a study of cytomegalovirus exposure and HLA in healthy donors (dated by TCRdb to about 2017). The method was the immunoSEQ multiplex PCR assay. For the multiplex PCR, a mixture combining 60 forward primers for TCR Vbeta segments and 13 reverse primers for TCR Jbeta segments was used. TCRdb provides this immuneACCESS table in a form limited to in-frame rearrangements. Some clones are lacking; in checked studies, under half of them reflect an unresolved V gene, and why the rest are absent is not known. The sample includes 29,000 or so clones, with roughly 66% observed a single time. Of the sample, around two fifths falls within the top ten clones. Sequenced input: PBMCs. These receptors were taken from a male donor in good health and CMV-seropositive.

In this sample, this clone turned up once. CDR3 in amino acids: CASSVGQAPDTQYF. DNA of the CDR3: TGTGCCAGCAGCGTAGGACAGGCCCCAGATACGCAGTATTTT. The rearrangement uses TRBV9 and TRBJ2-3; a possible D gene is TRBD1 (6 bases). Germline V lookup: CDR1 SGDLS, CDR2 YYNGEE. V was shortened by 0 bases and J by 4 bases, with 9 bases between the two germline ends. The CDR3 has 14 amino acids.

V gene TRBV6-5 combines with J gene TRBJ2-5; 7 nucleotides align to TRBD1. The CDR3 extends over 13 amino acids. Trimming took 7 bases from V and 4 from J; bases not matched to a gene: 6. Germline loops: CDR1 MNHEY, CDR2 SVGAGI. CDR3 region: CASKDRLGETQYF. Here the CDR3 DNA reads TGTGCCAGCAAGGACAGGTTAGGAGAGACCCAGTACTTC.

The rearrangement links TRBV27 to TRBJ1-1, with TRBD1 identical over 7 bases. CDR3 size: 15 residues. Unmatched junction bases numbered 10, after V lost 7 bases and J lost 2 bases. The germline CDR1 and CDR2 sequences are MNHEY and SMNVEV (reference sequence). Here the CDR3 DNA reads TGTGCCAGCAATCCCTCTACAGGGGTAAACACTGAAGCTTTCTTT. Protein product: CASNPSTGVNTEAFF.

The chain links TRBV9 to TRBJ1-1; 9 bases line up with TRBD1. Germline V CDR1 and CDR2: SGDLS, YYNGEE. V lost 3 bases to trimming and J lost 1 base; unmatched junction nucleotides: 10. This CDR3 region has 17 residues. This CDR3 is CASSARDRVYTNTEAFF. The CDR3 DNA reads TGTGCCAGCAGCGCCCGGGACAGGGTTTACACGAACACTGAAGCTTTCTTT.

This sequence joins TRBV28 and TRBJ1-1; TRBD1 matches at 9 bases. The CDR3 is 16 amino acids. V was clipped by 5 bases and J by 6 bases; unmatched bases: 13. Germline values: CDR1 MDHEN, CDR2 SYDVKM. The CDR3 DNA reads TGTGCCAGCAGTCTCATACAGGGGGCTGGAGTCGCTGAAGCTTTCTTT. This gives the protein CASSLIQGAGVAEAFF.

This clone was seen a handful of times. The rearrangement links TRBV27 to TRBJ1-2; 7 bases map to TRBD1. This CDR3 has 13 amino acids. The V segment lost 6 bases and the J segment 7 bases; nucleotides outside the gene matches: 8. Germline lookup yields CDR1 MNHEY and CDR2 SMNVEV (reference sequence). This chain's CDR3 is CASRLSGGRGYTF. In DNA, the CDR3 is TGTGCCAGCAGGCTTTCAGGGGGTCGTGGCTACACCTTC.

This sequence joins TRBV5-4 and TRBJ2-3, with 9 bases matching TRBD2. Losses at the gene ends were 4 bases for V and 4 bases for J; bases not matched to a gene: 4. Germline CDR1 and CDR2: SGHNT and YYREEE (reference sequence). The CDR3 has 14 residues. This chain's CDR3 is CASSPGLASDTQYF. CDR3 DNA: TGTGCCAGCAGCCCCGGACTAGCGTCAGATACGCAGTATTTT.

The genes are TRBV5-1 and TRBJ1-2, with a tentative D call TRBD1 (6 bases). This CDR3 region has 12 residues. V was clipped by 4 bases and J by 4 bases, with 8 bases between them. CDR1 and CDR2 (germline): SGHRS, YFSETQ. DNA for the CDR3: TGCGCCAGCAGCGCGGACAGCTATGGCTACACCTTC. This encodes CASSADSYGYTF.

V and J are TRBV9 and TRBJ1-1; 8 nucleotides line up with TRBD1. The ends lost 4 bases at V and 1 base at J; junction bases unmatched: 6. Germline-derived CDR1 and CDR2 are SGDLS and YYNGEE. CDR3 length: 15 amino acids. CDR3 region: CASSTTGEGNTEAFF. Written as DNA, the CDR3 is TGTGCCAGCAGCACGACAGGGGAGGGGAACACTGAAGCTTTCTTT.